This T cell receptor beta chain originates from a study of blood T cell repertoires in COVID-19. The ends lost 7 bases at V and 5 bases at J; junction bases unmatched: 8. This CDR3 region has 15 residues. CDR1 is MGHDK, CDR2 SYGVNS, per germline. As originally analysed: Counts of nucleated cells, estimated from reference gene primer amplification, were obtained. The method was immunoSEQ multiplex PCR; TCRdb's version includes in-frame clones alone and lacks a portion of them. The V and J calls and the clone size are those of that table, but D and trimming were determined from the DNA. The data hold 300,000 or so clones, with 87% observed a single time.

The chain recombines TRBV25-1 with TRBJ2-2, with 9 bases aligning to TRBD1. Sequencing used peripheral blood. This TCR was sampled from a woman aged 40 to 50 who had recovered from COVID-19. In DNA form, the CDR3 reads TGTGCCAGCACAAAAGGGACAGGGATAACCGGGGAGCTGTTTTTT. Its translation: CASTKGTGITGELFF.